Below, 12 T cell receptor beta chains from the same sample are listed, as sequenced in a study of T cell repertoires in cytomegalovirus infection. Which antigens these TCRs recognize remains unknown. TCRdb redid the calling of the reads with MiXCR, one entry per CDR3 protein. Of 550,000 to 850,000 distinct CDR3 sequences listed, about 30% are singletons. The source material was cultured PBMCs, sampled from culture after CMV antigen stimulation. All receptors derive from a human donor in good health (CMV status not recorded). Some clones in this sample may be carry-over from other donors' samples.

This clonotype was observed a few times. This chain links TRBV19 with TRBJ2-7, with D possibly TRBD1 on 6 matching bases. Trimming removed 5 bases from V and 0 bases from J, with 11 bases in between. The CDR3 length is 14 residues. The germline gives CDR1 LNHDA, CDR2 SQIVND (reference sequence). The CDR3, as DNA: TGTGCCAGTAGTGTCAGGGGCCACTCCTACGAGCAGTACTTC. It is translated as CASSVRGHSYEQYF.

This clonotype was detected only a few times. The rearrangement uses TRBV23-1 and TRBJ1-2, with a possible D match to TRBD1 (6 bases). TRBV23-1 qualifies as an ORF whose function is uncertain. V was cut by 7 bases and J by 8 bases, with 14 bases left in between. This CDR3 is built from 12 residues. The DNA of the CDR3 is TGCGCCAGCACACCAGGGGCTGGCGGCTACACCTTC. It encodes CASTPGAGGYTF.

This clonotype has at least ten counts. V is TRBV7-8 and J is TRBJ1-5, with D hard to call. Germline CDR1 and CDR2: SGHVS and FQNEAQ. V lost 5 bases and J 10 bases, leaving 18 bases between the germline ends. CDR3 size: 14 residues. The CDR3 DNA is TGTGCCAGCAGCCGAGGACGGAATATCAATCCCCAGCATTTT. Translating gives CASSRGRNINPQHF.

The J gene is TRBJ1-4, the V gene TRBV7-9; D gene unclear. With 4 bases removed from V and 8 bases from J, the gap between germline ends came to 14 bases. Germline V lookup: CDR1 SEHNR, CDR2 FQNEAQ (reference sequence). The CDR3 consists of 14 residues. CDR3 nucleotides: TGTGCCAGCAGCTCAGGCGACCGCGGGGAAAAACTGTTTTTT. Its translation is CASSSGDRGEKLFF.

The chain links TRBV7-6 to TRBJ2-2; 10 bases fit TRBD2. Trimming cost V 3 bases and J 3 bases; bases outside gene matches: 1. Germline V gene data show CDR1 as SGHVS and CDR2 as FNYEAQ. CDR3 size: 15 residues. In nucleotides, the CDR3 is TGTGCCAGCAGCTTTGGGACTAGCGACACCGGGGAGCTGTTTTTT. Its protein is CASSFGTSDTGELFF.

This clonotype was found a few times. The chain is built from TRBV7-8 and TRBJ2-3; TRBD2 might be the D (5 bases). The CDR3 totals 15 residues. Looked up from germline, CDR1 is SGHVS and CDR2 is FQNEAQ. The V gene lost 0 bases and the J gene lost 5 bases, with 12 bases spanning the gap. The CDR3 DNA reads as TGTGCCAGCAGCTTAGCGCTAACTAGTAGAGATACGCAGTATTTT. It codes for CASSLALTSRDTQYF.

This clonotype was found once. This chain joins TRBV4-1 and TRBJ2-3; TRBD2 aligns across 7 bases. CDR1 and CDR2 (germline): MGHRA, YSYEKL. J lost 7 bases, V lost 5 bases, and 12 bases had no gene match. The CDR3 consists of 15 residues. CDR3 sequence reads: CASSFQRGGVNTQYF. CDR3 in DNA: TGCGCCAGCAGCTTCCAACGCGGGGGAGTAAATACGCAGTATTTT.

A few counts support this clonotype. The chain employs TRBV4-3 and TRBJ2-7; D is ambiguous. V gave up 0 bases and J gave up 3 bases, with 9 bases separating them. The CDR3 has 14 amino acids. Germline CDR1 LGHNA, CDR2 YSLEER. DNA for the CDR3: TGCGCCAGCAGCCAAGATGGGAACATCTACGAGCAGTACTTC. Translating it yields CASSQDGNIYEQYF.

There are a few counts of this clonotype. The chain combines TRBV12-3 or TRBV12-4 with TRBJ2-5, with 12 bases identical to TRBD2. The CDR3 spans 15 residues. Trimming at V came to 7 bases and at J to 7 bases, leaving 10 bases not matched to a gene. The CDR3 loop reads CASTLRTSGTGTQYF. Here the CDR3 DNA reads TGTGCCAGCACCCTCCGGACTAGCGGGACTGGGACCCAGTACTTC.

This clonotype was picked up many times. The CDR3 bases are TGTGCCAGCAGGTCTAGCGGGGGGGGTAGCACAGATACGCAGTATTTT. It codes for CASRSSGGGSTDTQYF. The chain employs TRBV7-2 and TRBJ2-3; 12 bases are a match to TRBD2. V shed 6 bases, J shed 0 bases, and the junction held 4 bases outside the gene matches. The CDR3 covers 16 residues. Per germline, CDR1 SGHTA and CDR2 FQGNSA.

The J gene is TRBJ2-3, the V gene TRBV20-1, with 10 bases that match TRBD1. V shed 2 bases, J shed 6 bases, and the junction held 17 bases outside the gene matches. From germline, CDR1 is DFQATT and CDR2 SNEGSKA (reference sequence). This CDR3 spans 18 amino acids. CDR3 protein: CSARKFARGTGDWDTQYF. CDR3 DNA: TGCAGTGCTAGAAAATTTGCGCGCGGGACAGGGGATTGGGATACGCAGTATTTT.

This clonotype was observed many times. Here the CDR3 reads CASSPGWGDTQYF. DNA for the CDR3: TGTGCCAGCAGCCCCGGATGGGGGGACACGCAGTATTTT. V is TRBV7-2 and J is TRBJ2-3, with D perhaps TRBD2 (6 bases). Trimming removed 5 bases from V and 9 bases from J, with 15 bases in between. The CDR3 extends over 13 amino acids. Per the germline V gene, CDR1 is SGHTA and CDR2 is FQGNSA.